The rows below give T cell receptor beta chains drawn from one sample of a study of shared clonotypes between healthy human individuals. Assay used: immunoSEQ multiplex PCR; TCRdb lists only in-frame clones, some missing. The sample has around 700,000 clones, roughly 70% seen once. Sequencing was done on a sample of memory CD4+ T cells sorted from blood. Receptor source: a woman aged 30 to 39 in good health. Each CDR3 is given with its conserved first and last residue. D genes are given only for firm matches.

v_gene: TRBV4-1
d_gene: TRBD1
j_gene: TRBJ2-2
CDR3aa: CASSQRQGFDTGELFF

v_gene: TRBV7-9
d_gene: .
j_gene: TRBJ2-7
CDR3aa: CASSLLYEQYF

v_gene: TRBV29-1
d_gene: .
j_gene: TRBJ2-1
CDR3aa: CSVGDTQIHNEQFF

v_gene: TRBV2
d_gene: .
j_gene: TRBJ2-5
CDR3aa: CASGEFGLHQETQYF

v_gene: TRBV25-1
d_gene: TRBD1
j_gene: TRBJ1-2
CDR3aa: CASSSTGGHYGYTF

v_gene: TRBV28
d_gene: .
j_gene: TRBJ2-7
CDR3aa: CASSFPGHGDEQYF

v_gene: TRBV5-1
d_gene: .
j_gene: TRBJ2-7
CDR3aa: CASSSGSTYEQYF

v_gene: TRBV5-1
d_gene: TRBD1
j_gene: TRBJ2-6
CDR3aa: CASSSGQGTSGANVLTF

v_gene: TRBV6-5
d_gene: .
j_gene: TRBJ2-5
CDR3aa: CASSFHSTGPGETQYF

v_gene: TRBV5-4
d_gene: .
j_gene: TRBJ1-2
CDR3aa: CASSRYRSQIGYTF

v_gene: TRBV7-6
d_gene: TRBD1
j_gene: TRBJ1-2
CDR3aa: CASSTEQGLGYTF

v_gene: TRBV2
d_gene: .
j_gene: TRBJ2-7
CDR3aa: CASNDRGYEQYF

v_gene: TRBV6-1
d_gene: .
j_gene: TRBJ1-5
CDR3aa: CASTRQVDQPQHF

v_gene: TRBV5-1
d_gene: TRBD2
j_gene: TRBJ2-2
CDR3aa: CASSAGLAGLNTGELFF

v_gene: TRBV19
d_gene: TRBD2
j_gene: TRBJ2-5
CDR3aa: CASSVRPSGPWYF

v_gene: TRBV11-3
d_gene: .
j_gene: TRBJ2-5
CDR3aa: CASSLGATGQETQYF

v_gene: TRBV6-6
d_gene: .
j_gene: TRBJ2-3
CDR3aa: CASSLFTDTQYF

v_gene: TRBV7-9
d_gene: TRBD2
j_gene: TRBJ2-3
CDR3aa: CASSFSGSTDTQYF

v_gene: TRBV10-1
d_gene: .
j_gene: TRBJ2-1
CDR3aa: CASSSTTYNEQFF

v_gene: TRBV4-2
d_gene: TRBD2
j_gene: TRBJ2-1
CDR3aa: CASSQAGTSSYNEQFF

v_gene: TRBV19
d_gene: TRBD1
j_gene: TRBJ2-5
CDR3aa: CARRDRGETQYF

v_gene: TRBV30
d_gene: TRBD1
j_gene: TRBJ2-5
CDR3aa: CAWSVQGGSGTQYF

v_gene: TRBV18
d_gene: .
j_gene: TRBJ1-1
CDR3aa: CASSPDVSNTEAFF

v_gene: TRBV30
d_gene: .
j_gene: TRBJ1-3
CDR3aa: CAWSEGFYTIYF

v_gene: TRBV5-4
d_gene: TRBD2
j_gene: TRBJ2-1
CDR3aa: CASSLATSGRGYEQFF

v_gene: TRBV5-1
d_gene: .
j_gene: TRBJ2-3
CDR3aa: CASSLESGPPRDTQYF

v_gene: TRBV5-8
d_gene: .
j_gene: TRBJ2-7
CDR3aa: CASNQRQGSYEQYF

v_gene: TRBV10-2
d_gene: .
j_gene: TRBJ1-1
CDR3aa: CASNDRMNTEAFF

v_gene: TRBV6-6
d_gene: .
j_gene: TRBJ1-2
CDR3aa: CASSYSDGGNYGYTF

v_gene: TRBV6-5
d_gene: TRBD2
j_gene: TRBJ2-7
CDR3aa: CASSYGRGDYEQYF

v_gene: TRBV6-4
d_gene: .
j_gene: TRBJ2-1
CDR3aa: CASSPGRDNEQFF

v_gene: TRBV5-1
d_gene: .
j_gene: TRBJ2-7
CDR3aa: CASSLGQEYEQYF

v_gene: TRBV6-1
d_gene: TRBD2
j_gene: TRBJ2-7
CDR3aa: CASRALAGGGYEQYF